Sequencing of this TCR beta chain was carried out in a study of T cells in Graves' hyperthyroidism and ophthalmopathy. This clonotype occurred many times. Amplified TCR beta CDR3 regions derived from RNA transcripts. Using the HTBI primer set, a first-round RT-PCR was run on the TCR CDR3. TCRdb re-analysed the multiplex PCR reads in MiXCR, keeping a single row per CDR3 protein. Of 600,000 to 700,000 distinct CDR3 sequences in the sample, around 15% are singletons; the top ten hold roughly 4.5%. The CDR3 is made up of 15 amino acids. The ends were cut back, 10 bases at V and 4 bases at J, with 20 bases in the middle. CDR1 is LNHDA and CDR2 is SQIVND in the germline V gene (reference sequence).

The genes are TRBV19 and TRBJ1-5, with D perhaps matching TRBD1 (5 bases). Sequencing input: blood. The sequence was obtained from a woman in her 40s with Graves' ophthalmopathy. As DNA, the CDR3 is TGTGCCACCACCCGGGCACGGGGGTGGAATCAGCCCCAGCATTTT. It specifies CATTRARGWNQPQHF.